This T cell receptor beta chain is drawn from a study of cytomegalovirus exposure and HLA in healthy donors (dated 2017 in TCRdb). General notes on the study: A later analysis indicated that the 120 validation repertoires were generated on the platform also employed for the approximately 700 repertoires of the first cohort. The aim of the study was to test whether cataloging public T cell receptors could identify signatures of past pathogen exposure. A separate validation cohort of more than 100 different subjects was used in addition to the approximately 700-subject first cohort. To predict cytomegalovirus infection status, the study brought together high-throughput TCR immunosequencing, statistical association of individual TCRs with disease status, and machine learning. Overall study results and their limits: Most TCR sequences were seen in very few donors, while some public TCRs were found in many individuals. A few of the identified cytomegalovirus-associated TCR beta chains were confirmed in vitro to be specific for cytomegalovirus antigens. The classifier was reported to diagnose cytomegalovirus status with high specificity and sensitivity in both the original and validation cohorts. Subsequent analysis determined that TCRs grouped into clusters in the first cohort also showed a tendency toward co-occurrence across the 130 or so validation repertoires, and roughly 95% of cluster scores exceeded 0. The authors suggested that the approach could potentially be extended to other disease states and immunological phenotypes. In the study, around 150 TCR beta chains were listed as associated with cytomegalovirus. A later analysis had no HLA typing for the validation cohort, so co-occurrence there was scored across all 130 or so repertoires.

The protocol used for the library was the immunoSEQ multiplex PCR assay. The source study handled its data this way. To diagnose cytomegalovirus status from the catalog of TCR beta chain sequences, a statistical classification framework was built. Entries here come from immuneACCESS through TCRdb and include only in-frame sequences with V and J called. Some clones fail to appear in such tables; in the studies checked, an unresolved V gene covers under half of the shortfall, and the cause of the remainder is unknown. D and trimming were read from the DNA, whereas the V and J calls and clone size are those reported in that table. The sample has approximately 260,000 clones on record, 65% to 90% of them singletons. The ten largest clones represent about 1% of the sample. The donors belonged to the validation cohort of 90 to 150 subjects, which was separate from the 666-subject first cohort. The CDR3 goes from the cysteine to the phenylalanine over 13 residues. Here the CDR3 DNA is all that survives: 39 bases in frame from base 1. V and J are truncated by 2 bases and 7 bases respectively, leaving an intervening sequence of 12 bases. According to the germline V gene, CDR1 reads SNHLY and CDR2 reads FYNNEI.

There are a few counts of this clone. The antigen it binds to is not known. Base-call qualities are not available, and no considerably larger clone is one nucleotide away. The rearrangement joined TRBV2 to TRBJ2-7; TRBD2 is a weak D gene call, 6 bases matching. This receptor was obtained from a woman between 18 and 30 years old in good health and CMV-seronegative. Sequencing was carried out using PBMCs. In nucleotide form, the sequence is TGTGCCAGCAGTGAACTAGCGCTGAGGGAGCAGTACTTC. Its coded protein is CASSELALREQYF.